These T cell receptor beta chains were read from a single sample in a study of cytomegalovirus exposure and HLA in healthy donors. Some clones are missing from TCRdb's copy, which holds only in-frame ones; the method was immunoSEQ multiplex PCR. The data hold about 130,000 clones, with 80% observed a single time. What was sequenced was PBMCs. The receptors stem from a man younger than 45 in good health. Each CDR3 is given with its conserved first and last residue. A D gene is named only where the DNA matches it firmly. A row's size may be missing; if present it is once, few, many or a size class.

V gene: TRBV7-2; J gene: TRBJ2-2; clone size: -; D gene: -; CDR3 protein: CASSGHRVGTGELFF; CDR3 DNA: TGTGCCAGCAGCGGCCACAGGGTAGGGACCGGGGAGCTGTTTTTT
V gene: TRBV19; J gene: TRBJ1-4; clone size: -; D gene: TRBD1; CDR3 protein: CASGGTGGEKLFF; CDR3 DNA: TGTGCCAGTGGAGGGACAGGGGGCGAAAAACTGTTTTTT
V gene: TRBV11-2; J gene: TRBJ2-1; clone size: -; D gene: -; CDR3 protein: CASSPEALFASYNEQFF; CDR3 DNA: TGTGCCAGCAGCCCCGAGGCCCTATTTGCCTCCTACAATGAGCAGTTCTTC
V gene: TRBV15; J gene: TRBJ2-5; clone size: once; D gene: TRBD2; CDR3 protein: CATSRASGRETQYF; CDR3 DNA: TGTGCCACCAGCAGAGCTAGCGGGAGAGAGACCCAGTACTTC
V gene: TRBV7-9; J gene: TRBJ1-2; clone size: -; D gene: -; CDR3 protein: CASSWPGLAYTF; CDR3 DNA: TGTGCCAGCAGCTGGCCCGGGTTGGCCTACACCTTC
V gene: TRBV10-3; J gene: TRBJ2-5; clone size: -; D gene: TRBD1; CDR3 protein: CAISESYTGDPETQYF; CDR3 DNA: TGTGCCATCAGTGAGTCGTACACAGGGGATCCAGAGACCCAGTACTTC
V gene: TRBV29-1; J gene: TRBJ1-1; clone size: -; D gene: TRBD1; CDR3 protein: CSVEVGQLNTEAFF; CDR3 DNA: TGCAGCGTTGAAGTGGGACAGCTGAACACTGAAGCTTTCTTT
V gene: TRBV4-1; J gene: TRBJ1-4; clone size: -; D gene: -; CDR3 protein: CASSQEIVVEKLFF; CDR3 DNA: TGCGCCAGCAGCCAAGAGATAGTAGTTGAAAAACTGTTTTTT
V gene: TRBV9; J gene: TRBJ2-7; clone size: few; D gene: TRBD1; CDR3 protein: CASSPTGDAWEQYF; CDR3 DNA: TGTGCCAGCAGCCCAACAGGGGATGCCTGGGAGCAGTACTTC
V gene: TRBV9; J gene: TRBJ2-3; clone size: -; D gene: TRBD2; CDR3 protein: CASSSSGRAGDTQYF; CDR3 DNA: TGTGCCAGCAGCTCTAGCGGGAGGGCGGGGGATACGCAGTATTTT
V gene: TRBV19; J gene: TRBJ2-3; clone size: -; D gene: TRBD2; CDR3 protein: CASSMQGLAADTQYF; CDR3 DNA: TGTGCCAGTAGTATGCAAGGACTAGCGGCAGATACGCAGTATTTT
V gene: TRBV6-5; J gene: TRBJ2-2; clone size: -; D gene: -; CDR3 protein: CASSYSIAGELFF; CDR3 DNA: TGTGCCAGCAGTTACTCCATTGCCGGGGAGCTGTTTTTT
V gene: TRBV7-9; J gene: TRBJ1-5; clone size: -; D gene: -; CDR3 protein: CSSSGHGINQPQHF; CDR3 DNA: TGTTCCAGTAGCGGGCACGGAATCAATCAGCCCCAGCATTTT
V gene: TRBV27; J gene: TRBJ2-2; clone size: -; D gene: TRBD1; CDR3 protein: CASSLTGGMYGELFF; CDR3 DNA: TGTGCCAGCAGTTTGACAGGGGGCATGTACGGGGAGCTGTTTTTT
V gene: TRBV7-9; J gene: TRBJ2-1; clone size: -; D gene: TRBD1; CDR3 protein: CASSPNTGVARSEQFF; CDR3 DNA: TGTGCCAGCAGCCCCAACACAGGGGTAGCTAGGAGTGAGCAGTTCTTC
V gene: TRBV6-1; J gene: TRBJ2-5; clone size: -; D gene: TRBD1; CDR3 protein: CASSKGQGSVNAGPNPPRYF; CDR3 DNA: TGTGCCAGCAGTAAAGGACAGGGGTCAGTAAATGCCGGGCCCAATCCTCCGCGGTACTTC
V gene: TRBV10-3; J gene: TRBJ2-3; clone size: -; D gene: -; CDR3 protein: CAISEDPSGSTDTQYF; CDR3 DNA: TGTGCCATCAGTGAGGACCCCAGCGGAAGCACAGATACGCAGTATTTT
V gene: TRBV30; J gene: TRBJ1-4; clone size: -; D gene: TRBD1; CDR3 protein: CACNRGGVNSEKLFF; CDR3 DNA: TGTGCCTGCAACAGGGGCGGGGTCAATAGTGAAAAACTGTTTTTT
V gene: TRBV4-1; J gene: TRBJ2-3; clone size: few; D gene: -; CDR3 protein: CASSQVDLVVFGTQYF; CDR3 DNA: TGCGCCAGCAGCCAAGTAGATCTAGTAGTGTTTGGTACGCAGTATTTT
V gene: TRBV5-6; J gene: TRBJ1-1; clone size: -; D gene: -; CDR3 protein: CASSLGGRDGEAFF; CDR3 DNA: TGTGCCAGCAGCTTGGGGGGCAGGGATGGCGAAGCTTTCTTT
V gene: TRBV19; J gene: TRBJ2-1; clone size: -; D gene: TRBD2; CDR3 protein: CASSIRVLAGGEQFF; CDR3 DNA: TGTGCCAGTAGTATAAGGGTCCTAGCGGGAGGCGAGCAGTTCTTC
V gene: TRBV6-1; J gene: TRBJ1-2; clone size: -; D gene: TRBD1; CDR3 protein: CASKPTGPRISGYTF; CDR3 DNA: TGTGCCAGCAAACCGACAGGGCCGCGAATCTCTGGCTACACCTTC
V gene: TRBV28; J gene: TRBJ2-1; clone size: -; D gene: TRBD2; CDR3 protein: CASSGGLAITWNEQFF; CDR3 DNA: TGTGCCAGCAGTGGCGGACTAGCAATAACATGGAATGAGCAGTTCTTC
V gene: TRBV30; J gene: TRBJ1-4; clone size: -; D gene: -; CDR3 protein: CAWSRQGNEKLFF; CDR3 DNA: TGTGCCTGGTCGAGGCAGGGTAATGAAAAACTGTTTTTT
V gene: TRBV4-1; J gene: TRBJ1-6; clone size: -; D gene: -; CDR3 protein: CASSLRDTYNSPLHF; CDR3 DNA: TGCGCCAGCAGCTTACGGGACACCTATAATTCACCCCTCCACTTT